The sequence of this T cell receptor beta chain was determined in a study of post-analysis software for immune sequencing data. Study observations and caveats: In patients, TRBV5-6, TRBV5-1 and TRBV20-1 belonged to roughly five TRBV segments found more frequently than in controls.

As concerns this clonotype: Its cognate antigen is unknown.

Unique molecular identifiers were carried by the TCR beta cDNA libraries. One entry per CDR3 protein, called by TCRdb with MiXCR from the PCR reads. Of about 770,000 distinct CDR3 sequences detected, around 45% appear once; the ten largest clones hold 4.9%. The V gene's germline CDR1 is ENHRY and CDR2 SYGVKD. The CDR3 consists of 16 residues. V dropped 2 bases and J dropped 4 bases, with 17 bases sitting between them. The source of this sequence is a girl aged 5-17 years with multiple sclerosis. The chain recombines TRBV10-3 with TRBJ1-1, with a tentative D call TRBD1 (5 bases). The sample taken for sequencing was blood. The CDR3 DNA reads as TGTGCCATCAGTGAGGGCCCTCGGGGCGAGGGCACTGAAGCTTTCTTT. Translated, it gives CAISEGPRGEGTEAFF.